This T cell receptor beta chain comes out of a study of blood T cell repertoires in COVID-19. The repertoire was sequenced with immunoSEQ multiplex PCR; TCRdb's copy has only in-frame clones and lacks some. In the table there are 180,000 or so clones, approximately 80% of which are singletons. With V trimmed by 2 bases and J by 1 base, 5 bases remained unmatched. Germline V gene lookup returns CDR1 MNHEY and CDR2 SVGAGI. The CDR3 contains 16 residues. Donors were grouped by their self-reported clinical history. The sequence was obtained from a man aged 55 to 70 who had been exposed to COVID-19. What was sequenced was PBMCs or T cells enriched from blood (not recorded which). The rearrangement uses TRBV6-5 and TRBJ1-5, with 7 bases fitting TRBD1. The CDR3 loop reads CASSYIGTESNQPQHF. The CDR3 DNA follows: TGTGCCAGCAGTTACATAGGGACAGAGAGCAATCAGCCCCAGCATTTT.